This TCR beta chain was recorded in a study of T-cell reconstitution after alpha-beta-depleted transplantation in children. There are a few counts of this clonotype. Germline V CDR1 and CDR2: SGDLS, YYNGEE. Trimming left V 2 bases short and J 3 bases short, with 15 bases between. CDR3 length: 15 residues. Unique molecular identifiers were built into the TCRbeta library. TCRdb re-called the PCR reads with MiXCR, one entry per CDR3 protein. Here the sample spans about 540,000 distinct CDR3 sequences, around 16% being singletons. This chain connects TRBV9 to TRBJ2-7, with D possibly called TRBD1 or TRBD2 (5 bases each). The sample here was PBMCs from the stem cell graft donor, taken from the stem cell graft. This receptor was obtained from a human donor who donated a stem cell graft to a child with acute lymphoblastic leukemia. The CDR3 sequence: CASSVESGASYEQYF. In DNA form, the CDR3 reads TGTGCCAGCAGCGTTGAATCCGGGGCTAGCTACGAGCAGTACTTC.